The rows below give T cell receptor beta chains drawn from one sample of a study of cytomegalovirus exposure and HLA in healthy donors. The method was immunoSEQ multiplex PCR; TCRdb's version includes in-frame clones alone and lacks a portion of them. This sample has 130,000 or so clones, with about 90% found just once. The sequenced sample was PBMCs. Source of these receptors: a woman aged 30 to 39 in good health and CMV-seropositive. Both conserved end residues are part of each CDR3. A D gene is named only where the DNA matches it firmly. Clone size is given for some rows only: seen once, a few or many times, or a class if the clone is expanded.

>TRBV7-2|NA|TRBJ1-1|NA
TGTGCCAGCAGATACAGGGCCTTGAACACTGAAGCTTTCTTT
CASRYRALNTEAFF
>TRBV2|NA|TRBJ1-4|NA
TGTGCCAGCTGGGGGCGATCAAATGAAAAACTGTTTTTT
CASWGRSNEKLFF
>TRBV5-1|NA|TRBJ2-7|TRBD2
TGCGCCAGCGGCTTGGAGCGGGCGACTAGCGGTACGGGCGAGCAGTACTTC
CASGLERATSGTGEQYF
>TRBV7-2|NA|TRBJ2-3|NA
TGTGCCAGCAGGCAGGGGAGCACAGATACGCAGTATTTT
CASRQGSTDTQYF
>TRBV27|few|TRBJ1-5|NA
TGTGCCAGCAGTATACGACAGGTCGCCAATCAGCCCCAGCATTTT
CASSIRQVANQPQHF
>TRBV6-5|once|TRBJ2-7|NA
TGTGCCAGCAGTACAGGGATATACGAGCAGTACTTC
CASSTGIYEQYF
>TRBV6-7|NA|TRBJ2-5|TRBD2
TGTGCCAGCAGTTACTCGAGCAGCGGGGGGGCCCGGGGCCAAGAGACCCAGTACTTC
CASSYSSSGGARGQETQYF
>TRBV27|once|TRBJ2-7|NA
TGTGCCAGCAGGCGTCTAGCAGAGTCCTACGAGCAGTACTTC
CASRRLAESYEQYF
>TRBV27|NA|TRBJ2-3|TRBD2
TGTGCCAGCAGTCCAGGGACTAGCGGTTACACAGATACGCAGTATTTT
CASSPGTSGYTDTQYF
>TRBV15|NA|TRBJ1-4|NA
TGTGCCACCAGCAGAGTAGGGACTGAGGGAAAACTGTTTTTT
CATSRVGTEGKLFF
>TRBV6-5|NA|TRBJ1-2|TRBD1
TGTGCCAGCAGTACGAACAGGGGTGGCTACACCTTC
CASSTNRGGYTF
>TRBV27|NA|TRBJ2-7|TRBD2
TGTGCCAGCAGTTTGAAAAGCGGGAGTCTCCACGAGCAGTACTTC
CASSLKSGSLHEQYF
>TRBV4-1|NA|TRBJ2-5|TRBD1
TGCGCCAGCAGCCAGGAACAGACAGGGGGCGGGGAGACCCAGTACTTC
CASSQEQTGGGETQYF
>TRBV18|NA|TRBJ1-1|NA
TGTGCCAGCTCACCCCAATATACAGCGAACACTGAAGCTTTCTTT
CASSPQYTANTEAFF
>TRBV27|once|TRBJ1-2|TRBD1
TGTGCCAGCAGTTTATCGGGACAGGGGGCGACTGGCTACACCTTC
CASSLSGQGATGYTF
>TRBV27|NA|TRBJ1-5|NA
TGTGCCAGCAGTTTACGCCTTGGGGTAGCCGGGGCCCAGCATTTT
CASSLRLGVAGAQHF
>TRBV5-6|NA|TRBJ2-3|NA
TGTGCCAGCAGCTTGGGTCCGCAGACTAGCACAGATACGCAGTATTTT
CASSLGPQTSTDTQYF
>TRBV14|NA|TRBJ2-6|TRBD2
TGTGCCAGCAGCCCGAGAAATCGGCTAGCGGGGGGGAGCTCTGGGGCCAACGTCCTGACTTTC
CASSPRNRLAGGSSGANVLTF
>TRBV19|few|TRBJ1-5|TRBD1
TGTGCCAGTGGACAGGGGTTGATTCAGCCCCAGCATTTT
CASGQGLIQPQHF
>TRBV6-5|NA|TRBJ1-2|TRBD1
TGTGCCAGCAGTTACTCGTATAGGACAGGGGCCGGCTACACCTTC
CASSYSYRTGAGYTF
>TRBV2|NA|TRBJ2-7|NA
TGTGCCAGCAGTTTTCCGAGGCAAGCTATTGGGCAGTACTTC
CASSFPRQAIGQYF
>TRBV2|NA|TRBJ1-2|NA
TGTGCCAGCAGGCGACGGAGCACCGGGGGCTACACCTTC
CASRRRSTGGYTF
>TRBV18|NA|TRBJ2-5|TRBD2
TGTGCCAGCTCACCACCGGGACTAGCGGGAGGGGAGACCCAGTACTTC
CASSPPGLAGGETQYF
>TRBV1|NA|TRBJ2-7|NA
TGCACCAGCAGCCAAGCATCGGGGGGCGAATACGAGCAGTACTTC
CTSSQASGGEYEQYF
>TRBV28|NA|TRBJ2-1|TRBD2
TGTGCCAGCAGTTTAACTAGCGGGGGCTCCTACAATGAGCAGTTCTTC
CASSLTSGGSYNEQFF
>TRBV4-2|few|TRBJ2-7|TRBD1
TGTGCCAGCAGCCGAGAGGGACAGGGTTACGAGCAGTACTTC
CASSREGQGYEQYF
>TRBV10-3|NA|TRBJ1-1|TRBD1
TGTGCCATCAGTGGTATTGGACAGGGTAACACTGAAGCTTTCTTT
CAISGIGQGNTEAFF
>TRBV6-6|NA|TRBJ2-1|TRBD2
TGTGCCAGCACCGATACTAGCGGGGGTTACAATGAGCAGTTCTTC
CASTDTSGGYNEQFF
>TRBV18|NA|TRBJ1-1|NA
TGTGCCAGCTCACCACTTGGTCCAGGCACTGAAGCTTTCTTT
CASSPLGPGTEAFF
>TRBV6-1|NA|TRBJ2-1|TRBD1
TGTGCCAGCAGCGGGACAGGAGTTACCTACAATGAGCAGTTCTTC
CASSGTGVTYNEQFF
>TRBV2|NA|TRBJ2-2|TRBD2
TGTGCCAGCAGTGAGATAGCGGGAGGTTCGAGAGGGGAGCTGTTTTTT
CASSEIAGGSRGELFF
>TRBV7-2|NA|TRBJ1-2|NA
TGTGCCAGCAGTCTAGGCCCGATAACCTCTAACTATGGCTACACCTTC
CASSLGPITSNYGYTF
>TRBV5-1|NA|TRBJ2-1|TRBD2
TGCGCCAGCAGCTTGACTAGCGGGGTTTACAATGAGCAGTTCTTC
CASSLTSGVYNEQFF
>TRBV27|NA|TRBJ2-4|TRBD2
TGTGCCAGCAGGCCTCGGACTAGCGCTTTCCCACGAAACATTCAGTACTTC
CASRPRTSAFPRNIQYF
>TRBV2|NA|TRBJ1-2|NA
TGTGCCAGCATCTTCGCGACAGCTAGCTATGGCTACACCTTC
CASIFATASYGYTF
>TRBV28|once|TRBJ2-5|TRBD2
TGTGCCAGCAGTGTGGCGGGGGGGGCGGAGACCCAGTACTTC
CASSVAGGAETQYF
>TRBV28|NA|TRBJ1-5|NA
TGTGCCAGCACACCCACAGGGCGTAGCAATCAGCCCCAGCATTTT
CASTPTGRSNQPQHF
>TRBV30|NA|TRBJ1-1|NA
TGTGCCTGGAGTGTCTCTCGACAGTCGAACACTGAAGCTTTCTTT
CAWSVSRQSNTEAFF
>TRBV27|once|TRBJ2-1|NA
TGTGCCAGCAGTCCTCTTGGGCTCTACAATGAGCAGTTCTTC
CASSPLGLYNEQFF
>TRBV28|NA|TRBJ2-5|NA
TGTGCCAGCAGTTTAGTACTAGGGGAGACCCAGTACTTC
CASSLVLGETQYF
>TRBV18|few|TRBJ1-4|NA
TGTGCCAGCTCACCACGGGGGGGATCTGGTGAAAAACTGTTTTTT
CASSPRGGSGEKLFF
>TRBV5-1|NA|TRBJ2-3|NA
TGCGCCAGCAGCTTGGTACAGGGAAACACAGATACGCAGTATTTT
CASSLVQGNTDTQYF
>TRBV7-9|NA|TRBJ2-2|NA
TGTGCCAGCAGCTTACCAGGCCGGAACACCGGGGAGCTGTTTTTT
CASSLPGRNTGELFF
>TRBV7-9|NA|TRBJ1-2|NA
TGTGCCAGCAGCCTTGGGGGCCCGGGCTATGGCTACACCTTC
CASSLGGPGYGYTF
>TRBV13|NA|TRBJ2-1|TRBD1
TGTGCCAGCAGCACGACAGGGGGCCGAAACAATGAGCAGTTCTTC
CASSTTGGRNNEQFF
>TRBV6-1|NA|TRBJ1-5|NA
TGTGCCAGCAGTGGGTCGCGGGGGGGCCCTAATCAGCCCCAGCATTTT
CASSGSRGGPNQPQHF
>TRBV28|NA|TRBJ2-7|TRBD2
TGTGCCAGCAGTGAACTGACTAGCGGGAGGCCCGAGCAGTACTTC
CASSELTSGRPEQYF
>TRBV18|NA|TRBJ2-1|TRBD1
TGTGCCAGCTCACCGACAGGGGGGTTTAATACCCACAATGAGCAGTTCTTC
CASSPTGGFNTHNEQFF
>TRBV2|NA|TRBJ2-3|NA
TGTGCCAGCTTGCGGGAAAACACAGATACGCAGTATTTT
CASLRENTDTQYF
>TRBV27|once|TRBJ1-5|NA
TGTGCCAGCAGTTTCGACAGAGAGCAGCCCCAGCATTTT
CASSFDREQPQHF
>TRBV6-5|few|TRBJ2-7|NA
TGTGCCAGCTCAAACTCAGGGATTCCGTACTTC
CASSNSGIPYF
>TRBV6-6|NA|TRBJ1-2|NA
TGTGCCAGCAGTTCCTCGGGACTCCTCGAGGGCTACACCTTC
CASSSSGLLEGYTF
>TRBV6-5|NA|TRBJ2-5|TRBD2
TGTGCCAGCAGAACCGGGACTAGCCGGTTGGAGACCCAGTACTTC
CASRTGTSRLETQYF
>TRBV10-3|NA|TRBJ1-6|NA
TGTGCCATCAGTGAGCCCTATAGGACAGATAATTCACCCCTCCACTTT
CAISEPYRTDNSPLHF
>TRBV15|NA|TRBJ2-7|TRBD2
TGTGCCACCACCCCGGGGGGGTCAAGCTCCTACGAGCAGTACTTC
CATTPGGSSSYEQYF
>TRBV5-1|NA|TRBJ1-1|TRBD1
TGCGCCAGCAGCTTCAGGGGACAGGGGGGCACTGAAGCTTTCTTT
CASSFRGQGGTEAFF